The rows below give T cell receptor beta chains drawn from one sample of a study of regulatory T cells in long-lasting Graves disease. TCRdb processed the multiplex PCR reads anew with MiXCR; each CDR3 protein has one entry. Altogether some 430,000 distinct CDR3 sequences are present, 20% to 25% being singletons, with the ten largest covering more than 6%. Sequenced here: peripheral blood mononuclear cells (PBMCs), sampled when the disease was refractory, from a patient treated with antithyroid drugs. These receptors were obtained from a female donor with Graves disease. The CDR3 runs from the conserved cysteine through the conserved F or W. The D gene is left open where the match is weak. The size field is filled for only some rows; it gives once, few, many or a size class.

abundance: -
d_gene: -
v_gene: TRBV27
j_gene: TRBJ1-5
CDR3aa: CANSLLGGNQPQHF
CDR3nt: TGTGCCAACAGTTTACTGGGAGGCAATCAGCCCCAGCATTTT

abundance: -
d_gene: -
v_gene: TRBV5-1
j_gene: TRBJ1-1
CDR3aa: CASSLGPGVPDEAFF
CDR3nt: TGCGCCAGCAGCTTGGGTCCAGGGGTACCGGATGAAGCTTTCTTT

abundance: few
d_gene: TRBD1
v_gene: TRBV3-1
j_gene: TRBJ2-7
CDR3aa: CASSHGQGAVYEQYF
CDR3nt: TGTGCCAGCAGCCACGGACAGGGGGCCGTCTACGAGCAGTACTTC

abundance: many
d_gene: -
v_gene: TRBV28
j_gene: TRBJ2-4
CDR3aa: CASNLLGAHIQYF
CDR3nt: TGTGCCAGCAACCTCTTGGGAGCGCACATTCAGTACTTC

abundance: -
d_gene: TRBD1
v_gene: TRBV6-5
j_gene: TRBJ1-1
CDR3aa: CASSYSNRGDTEAFF
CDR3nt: TGTGCCAGCAGTTACTCGAACAGGGGGGACACTGAAGCTTTCTTT

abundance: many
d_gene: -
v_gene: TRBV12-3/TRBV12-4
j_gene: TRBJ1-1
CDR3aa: CASLHSAREIEAFF
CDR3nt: TGTGCCAGCCTGCACTCAGCTCGGGAGATTGAAGCTTTCTTT

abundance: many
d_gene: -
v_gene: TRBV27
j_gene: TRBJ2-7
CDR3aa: CASSIVGGTYEQYF
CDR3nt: TGTGCCAGCAGTATCGTTGGGGGGACCTACGAGCAGTACTTC

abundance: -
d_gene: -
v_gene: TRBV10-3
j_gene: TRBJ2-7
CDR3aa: CAISDLGGSSYGQYF
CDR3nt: TGTGCCATCAGTGACTTGGGGGGAAGCTCCTACGGGCAGTACTTC

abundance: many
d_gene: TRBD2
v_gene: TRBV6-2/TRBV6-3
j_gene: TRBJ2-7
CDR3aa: CASSYWLAGTYEQYF
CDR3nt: TGTGCCAGCAGCTACTGGCTAGCGGGGACCTACGAGCAGTACTTC

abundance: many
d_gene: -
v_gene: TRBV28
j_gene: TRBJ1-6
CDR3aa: CASSLSSSPLHF
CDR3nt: TGTGCCAGCAGTTTGAGTTCTTCACCCCTCCACTTT

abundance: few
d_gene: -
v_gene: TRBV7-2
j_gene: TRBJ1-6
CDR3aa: CASSLAGPLHF
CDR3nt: TGTGCCAGCAGCTTAGCAGGACCCCTCCACTTT

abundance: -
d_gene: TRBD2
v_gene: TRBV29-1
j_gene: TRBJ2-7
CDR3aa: CSVELGRGGISYEQYF
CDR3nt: TGCAGCGTTGAGTTGGGACGGGGGGGGATCTCCTACGAGCAGTACTTC

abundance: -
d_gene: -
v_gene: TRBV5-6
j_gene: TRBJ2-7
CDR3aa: CASRSSGVAYEQYF
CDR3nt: TGTGCCAGCAGGTCCTCAGGGGTGGCCTACGAGCAGTACTTC

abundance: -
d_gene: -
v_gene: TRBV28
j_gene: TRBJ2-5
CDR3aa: CASSYPPSRLRPQETQYF
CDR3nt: TGTGCCAGCAGCTACCCCCCGAGTAGGCTAAGGCCTCAAGAGACCCAGTACTTC

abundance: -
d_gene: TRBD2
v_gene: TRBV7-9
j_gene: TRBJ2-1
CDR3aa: CASSSNSPTSGKGRLEQFF
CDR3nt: TGTGCCAGCAGCTCCAATAGCCCAACTAGCGGGAAGGGGAGACTTGAGCAGTTCTTC

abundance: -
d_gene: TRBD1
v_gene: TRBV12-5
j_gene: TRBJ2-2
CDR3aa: CASALEGGGQGPGELFF
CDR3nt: TGTGCTAGTGCCCTAGAGGGGGGGGGACAGGGGCCCGGGGAGCTGTTTTTT

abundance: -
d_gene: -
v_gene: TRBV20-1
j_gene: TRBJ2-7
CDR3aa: CSARDLSPGEQYF
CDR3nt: TGCAGTGCTAGAGATCTCAGCCCGGGCGAGCAGTACTTC

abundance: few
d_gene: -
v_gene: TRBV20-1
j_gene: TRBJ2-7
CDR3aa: CSARLTNGYEQYF
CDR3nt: TGCAGTGCTAGACTGACAAACGGCTACGAGCAGTACTTC

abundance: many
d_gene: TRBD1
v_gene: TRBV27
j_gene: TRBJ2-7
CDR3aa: CASSLTRQGWDEQYF
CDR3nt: TGTGCCAGCAGTCTCACCCGACAGGGTTGGGACGAGCAGTACTTC

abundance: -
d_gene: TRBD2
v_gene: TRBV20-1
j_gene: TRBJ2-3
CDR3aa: CSARIIAGGGTDTQYF
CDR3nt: TGCAGTGCTAGAATCATAGCGGGGGGCGGCACAGATACGCAGTATTTT

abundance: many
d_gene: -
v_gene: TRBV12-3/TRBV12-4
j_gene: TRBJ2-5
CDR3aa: CASRPPGTTKTQYF
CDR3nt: TGTGCCAGCAGGCCTCCCGGGACGACGAAGACCCAGTACTTC

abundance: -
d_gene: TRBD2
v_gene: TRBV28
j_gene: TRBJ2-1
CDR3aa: CASSFSPIGTSGISDEQFF
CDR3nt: TGTGCCAGCAGTTTTTCGCCCATAGGGACTAGCGGGATTTCGGATGAGCAGTTCTTC

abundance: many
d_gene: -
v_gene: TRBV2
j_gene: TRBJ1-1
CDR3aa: CASSEARSFTEAFF
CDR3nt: TGTGCCAGCAGTGAAGCACGCTCGTTTACTGAAGCTTTCTTT

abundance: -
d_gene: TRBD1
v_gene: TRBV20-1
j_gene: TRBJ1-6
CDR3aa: CSARDRWGQGFNSPLHF
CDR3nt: TGCAGTGCTAGAGATAGGTGGGGACAGGGTTTTAATTCACCCCTCCACTTT

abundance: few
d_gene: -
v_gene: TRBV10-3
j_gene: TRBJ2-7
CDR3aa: CAISPTEARGGHEQYF
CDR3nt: TGTGCCATCAGTCCAACGGAGGCCCGGGGAGGACACGAGCAGTACTTC

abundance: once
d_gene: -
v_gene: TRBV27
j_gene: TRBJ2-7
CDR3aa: CASSHTGPGYYEQYF
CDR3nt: TGTGCCAGCAGTCATACGGGGCCCGGGTACTACGAGCAGTACTTC

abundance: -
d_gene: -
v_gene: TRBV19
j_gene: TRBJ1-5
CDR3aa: CASTPGTTTYSNQPQHF
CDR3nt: TGTGCCAGTACCCCTGGGACAACCACTTATAGCAATCAGCCCCAGCATTTT

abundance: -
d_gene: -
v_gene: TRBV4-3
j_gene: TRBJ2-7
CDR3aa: CASSPGERTNSYEQYF
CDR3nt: TGCGCCAGCAGCCCAGGGGAAAGGACTAACTCCTACGAGCAGTACTTC

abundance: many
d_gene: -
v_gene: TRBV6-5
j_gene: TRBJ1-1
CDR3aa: CASSYSIGWGVVNTEAFF
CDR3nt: TGTGCCAGCAGTTACTCGATCGGTTGGGGAGTTGTAAACACTGAAGCTTTCTTT

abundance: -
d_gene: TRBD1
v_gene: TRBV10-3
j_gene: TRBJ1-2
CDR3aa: CAISEPGQGSNTF
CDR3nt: TGTGCCATCAGTGAACCGGGACAGGGGAGCAACACCTTC

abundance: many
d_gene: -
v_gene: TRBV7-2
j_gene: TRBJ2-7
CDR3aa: CASSYGTLAYEQYF
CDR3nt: TGTGCCAGCAGCTACGGGACTCTTGCCTACGAGCAGTACTTC

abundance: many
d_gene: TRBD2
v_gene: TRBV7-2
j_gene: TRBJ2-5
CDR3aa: CASSLIAGGKETQYF
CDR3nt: TGTGCCAGCAGCTTGATCGCGGGGGGAAAAGAGACCCAGTACTTC

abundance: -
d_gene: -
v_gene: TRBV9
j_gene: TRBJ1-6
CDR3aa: CASSPVGGGNSPLHF
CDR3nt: TGTGCCAGCAGCCCCGTTGGTGGGGGTAATTCACCCCTCCACTTT

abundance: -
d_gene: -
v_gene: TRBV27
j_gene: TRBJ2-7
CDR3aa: CASSPARASFGEQYF
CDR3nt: TGTGCCAGCAGTCCGGCCCGGGCCAGTTTTGGGGAGCAGTACTTC

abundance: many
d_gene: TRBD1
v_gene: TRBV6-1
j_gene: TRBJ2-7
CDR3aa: CASSRSTGGFRYEQYF
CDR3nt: TGTGCCAGCAGTCGATCGACAGGGGGGTTTCGATACGAGCAGTACTTC

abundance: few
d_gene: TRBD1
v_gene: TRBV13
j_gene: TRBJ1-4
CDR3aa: CASSLGQVLNEKLFF
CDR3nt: TGTGCCAGCAGCTTGGGACAGGTCCTTAATGAAAAACTGTTTTTT

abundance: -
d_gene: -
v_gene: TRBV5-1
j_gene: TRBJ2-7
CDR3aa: CASSLVGFYDEQYF
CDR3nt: TGCGCCAGCAGCTTGGTGGGATTCTACGACGAGCAGTACTTC

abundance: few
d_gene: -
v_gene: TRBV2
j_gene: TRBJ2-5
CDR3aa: CASNGKETQYF
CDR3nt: TGTGCCAGCAACGGGAAAGAGACCCAGTACTTC

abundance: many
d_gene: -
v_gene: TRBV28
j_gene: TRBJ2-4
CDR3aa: CASSSPRQGGRLAKNIQYF
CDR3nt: TGTGCCAGCAGTTCCCCGAGACAGGGAGGGAGACTAGCCAAAAACATTCAGTACTTC

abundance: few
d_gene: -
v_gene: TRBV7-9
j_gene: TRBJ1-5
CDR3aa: CASSSFYSNQPQHF
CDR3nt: TGTGCCAGCAGCTCCTTTTATAGCAATCAGCCCCAGCATTTT

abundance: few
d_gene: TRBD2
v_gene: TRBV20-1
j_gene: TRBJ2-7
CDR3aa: CSARAALAGGYEQYF
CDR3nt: TGCAGTGCTAGAGCGGCACTAGCGGGTGGCTACGAGCAGTACTTC

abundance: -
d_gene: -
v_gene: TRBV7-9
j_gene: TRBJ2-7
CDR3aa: CASSLEPGQTYEQYF
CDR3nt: TGTGCCAGCAGCTTAGAACCTGGACAGACCTACGAGCAGTACTTC

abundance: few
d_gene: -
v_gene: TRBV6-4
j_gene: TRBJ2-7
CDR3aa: CASSASPYEQYF
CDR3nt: TGTGCCAGCAGCGCCTCCCCTTACGAGCAGTACTTC

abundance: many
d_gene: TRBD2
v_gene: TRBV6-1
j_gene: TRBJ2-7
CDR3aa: CASRKWEGPYEQYF
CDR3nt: TGTGCCAGCAGAAAGTGGGAGGGCCCCTACGAGCAGTACTTC

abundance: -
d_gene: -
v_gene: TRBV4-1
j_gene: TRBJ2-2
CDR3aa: CASSHKDPVARSAGELFF
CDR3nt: TGCGCCAGCAGCCACAAAGATCCCGTAGCGCGTTCCGCCGGGGAGCTGTTTTTT

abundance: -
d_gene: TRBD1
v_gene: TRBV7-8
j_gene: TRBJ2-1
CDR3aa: CASSLMDRGSEQFF
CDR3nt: TGTGCCAGCAGCCTAATGGACAGGGGGTCTGAGCAGTTCTTC

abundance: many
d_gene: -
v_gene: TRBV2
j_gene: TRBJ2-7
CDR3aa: CASSEAEVHEQYF
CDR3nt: TGTGCCAGCAGTGAAGCAGAGGTCCACGAGCAGTACTTC

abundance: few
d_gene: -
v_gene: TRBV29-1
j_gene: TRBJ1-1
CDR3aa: CSASDRNRNTEAFF
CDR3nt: TGCAGCGCCTCGGACAGAAACAGAAACACTGAAGCTTTCTTT

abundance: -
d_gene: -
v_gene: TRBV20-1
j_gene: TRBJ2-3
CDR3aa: CSARDGPTDTQYF
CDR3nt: TGCAGTGCTAGAGATGGGCCCACAGATACGCAGTATTTT

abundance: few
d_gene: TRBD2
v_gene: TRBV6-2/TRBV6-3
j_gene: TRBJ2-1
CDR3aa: CASSYGGTSMGDEQFF
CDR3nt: TGTGCCAGCAGTTACGGAGGGACTAGCATGGGAGATGAGCAGTTCTTC

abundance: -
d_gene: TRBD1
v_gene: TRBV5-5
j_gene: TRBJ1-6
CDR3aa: CASSFNEDRGNSPLHF
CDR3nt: TGTGCCAGCAGCTTTAATGAGGACAGGGGTAATTCACCCCTCCACTTT

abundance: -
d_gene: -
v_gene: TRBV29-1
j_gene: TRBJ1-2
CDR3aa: CSVLTANYGYTF
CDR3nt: TGCAGCGTTCTGACAGCTAACTATGGCTACACCTTC